The 20 T cell receptor beta chains listed next were all sequenced from one sample in a study of response to subunit inactivated influenza vaccine. Each CDR3 protein gets one entry after TCRdb re-called the RT-PCR reads with MiXCR. The sample has around 320,000 distinct CDR3 sequences; roughly 22% are singletons. The sequencing used PBMCs from blood, collected approximately 22 months after vaccination. These receptors originate from a man aged 50 to 69 who received an inactivated influenza vaccine.

CDR3 sequence (DNA): TGTGCCAGCAGTTACTCGATTAGCTATGGCTACACCTTC. Its protein is CASSYSISYGYTF. The chain employs TRBV6-6 and TRBJ1-2; D gene uncertain. CDR3 length: 13 amino acids. From germline, CDR1 is MNHNY and CDR2 SVGAGI (reference sequence). With 0 bases removed from V and 4 bases from J, the gap between germline ends came to 6 bases.

The rearrangement links TRBV12-3 or TRBV12-4 to TRBJ1-2; D gene ambiguous. The CDR3 has 14 amino acids. V lost 3 bases, J lost 8 bases, and 16 bases lay in between. CDR3 sequence reads: CASSLEQRMGGYTF. Here the CDR3 DNA reads TGTGCCAGCAGTTTGGAACAGAGGATGGGGGGCTACACCTTC.

The genes are TRBV19 and TRBJ2-4; 8 nucleotides match TRBD1. This CDR3 comprises 18 residues. The germline CDR1 and CDR2 sequences are LNHDA and SQIVND (reference sequence). V trimming: 1 base; J trimming: 1 base; junction bases outside the gene matches: 9. The CDR3 sequence: CASSIGWTGKIAKNIQYF. The CDR3 bases are TGTGCCAGTAGTATAGGGTGGACAGGGAAAATTGCCAAAAACATTCAGTACTTC. The full variable domain, completed using reference TRBV19 and TRBJ2-4, is DGGITQSPKYLFRKEGQNVTLSCEQNLNHDAMYWYRQDPGQGLRLIYYSQIVNDFQKGDIAEGYSVSREKKESFPLTVTSAQKNPTAFYLCASSIGWTGKIAKNIQYFGAGTRLSVL.

This clonotype was recorded many times. V usage is TRBV2 and J usage is TRBJ1-2, with D unclear. CDR1 is SNHLY and CDR2 is FYNNEI in the germline V gene. Between the trimmed V and J ends, which lost 7 bases and 4 bases, there was a span of 13 bases. The length of the CDR3 is 13 residues. CDR3 in amino acids: CASTEGGGYGYTF. The CDR3 bases are TGTGCCAGCACCGAGGGAGGAGGCTATGGCTACACCTTC.

J is TRBJ1-2 and V is TRBV20-1, with D possibly TRBD1 on 5 matching bases. This CDR3 is 14 amino acids long. Trimming took 6 bases from V and 8 from J, leaving 22 bases between them. CDR1 and CDR2 (germline): DFQATT, SNEGSKA (reference sequence). The CDR3 DNA reads TGCAGTGCCAGGACCCTCCGCAGGGAGGTCGGCTACACCTTC. The encoded protein is CSARTLRREVGYTF.

Only a few counts were recorded for this clonotype. The V gene is TRBV25-1, the J gene TRBJ1-5; D remains ambiguous. CDR1 is MGHDK and CDR2 is SYGVNS in the germline V gene. CDR3 length: 15 amino acids. V gave up 5 bases and J gave up 3 bases, with 14 bases separating them. CDR3 in DNA: TGTGCCAGCAGTTCATCAAGCGCTGCCAATCAGCCCCAGCATTTT. As protein: CASSSSSAANQPQHF. The full variable domain, completed using reference TRBV25-1 and TRBJ1-5, is EADIYQTPRYLVIGTGKKITLECSQTMGHDKMYWYQQDPGMELHLIHYSYGVNSTEKGDLSSESTVSRIRTEHFPLTLESARPSHTSQYLCASSSSSAANQPQHFGDGTRLSIL.

The chain couples TRBV4-1 to TRBJ2-3; D is uncertain. Germline CDR1 and CDR2: MGHRA and YSYEKL. The CDR3 is made up of 15 amino acids. The V and J ends lost 0 bases and 6 bases respectively, with 13 bases between them. The DNA for the CDR3 is TGCGCCAGCAGCCAAGAACCCCATGGAACGGATACGCAGTATTTT. It translates to CASSQEPHGTDTQYF.

The chain carries TRBV25-1 and TRBJ2-7; weak D call: TRBD1 (5 bases). Germline V CDR1 and CDR2: MGHDK, SYGVNS. The CDR3 has 14 amino acids. Trimming shortened V by 6 bases and J by 6 bases, and 18 bases separated the two germline ends. CDR3 nucleotides: TGTGCCAGCAGCTCAGGGATCCCTCACTCCGAGCAGTACTTC. This translates into CASSSGIPHSEQYF.

This sequence joins TRBV2 and TRBJ2-1; D may be TRBD1 or TRBD2 (6 bases each). The V and J ends lost 6 bases and 2 bases respectively, with 14 bases between them. From germline, CDR1 is SNHLY and CDR2 FYNNEI. The CDR3 extends over 15 amino acids. The chain's CDR3 is CASSDPGATYNEQFF. In DNA form, the CDR3 reads TGTGCCAGCAGCGACCCGGGGGCCACCTACAATGAGCAGTTCTTC.

In its sample, this clonotype was seen a few times. The chain uses TRBV20-1 and TRBJ2-7; TRBD1 aligns across 9 bases. Germline V lookup: CDR1 DFQATT, CDR2 SNEGSKA (reference sequence). The CDR3 is 17 amino acids. The junction had 10 bases not matched to a gene; V was cut back by 1 base and J by 0 bases. Here the CDR3 DNA reads TGCAGTGCTAGAGCCAAATGGGACAGGGACCCCTCCTACGAGCAGTACTTC. Translated, it gives CSARAKWDRDPSYEQYF.

This clonotype was counted a few times. This chain links TRBV3-1 with TRBJ1-5; no clear D gene. Trimming took off 3 bases at V and 3 bases at J, with 6 bases between the two ends. The length of the CDR3 is 13 residues. CDR1 and CDR2 from the germline V gene are LGHDT and YNNKEL (reference sequence). DNA of the CDR3: TGTGCCAGCAGCCACCTGTCCAATCAGCCCCAGCATTTT. Its protein product is CASSHLSNQPQHF.

The chain joins TRBV7-8 to TRBJ1-1; no clear D. The CDR3 runs to 12 residues. Germline V gene data show CDR1 as SGHVS and CDR2 as FQNEAQ. V dropped 8 bases and J dropped 4 bases, with 11 bases sitting between them. CDR3 sequence reads: CASWTERTEAFF. The DNA for the CDR3 is TGTGCCAGCTGGACGGAACGCACTGAAGCTTTCTTT.

This clonotype was counted between two and nine times. V and J are TRBV4-2 and TRBJ2-1, with D possibly matching TRBD1 (5 bases). Deletions cut 0 bases from V and 14 bases from J, with 26 bases between. The CDR3 is made up of 17 amino acids. Germline-derived CDR1 and CDR2 are LGHNA and YNFKEQ. CDR3: CASSQDLQGFPPQFEFF. CDR3 nucleotides: TGTGCCAGCAGCCAAGATCTCCAGGGTTTTCCCCCCCAGTTTGAGTTCTTC.

V usage is TRBV20-1 and J usage is TRBJ2-7; the match to TRBD1 covers 7 bases. Germline trimming cut 3 bases from V and 4 bases from J; bases unmatched to any gene: 9. The CDR3 has 14 amino acids. Germline V gene sequence: CDR1 DFQATT, CDR2 SNEGSKA (reference sequence). This chain's CDR3 is CSASERTGMYEQYF. Written as DNA, the CDR3 is TGCAGTGCTAGTGAACGGACAGGCATGTACGAGCAGTACTTC.

This clonotype appeared a few times. One junction end does not reproduce the germline sequence, and a read error may be involved. This chain uses TRBV7-7 with TRBJ2-3, with D possibly TRBD1 on 6 matching bases. The CDR3 sequence is 14 residues long. The germline gives CDR1 SSHAT, CDR2 FNYEAQ (reference sequence). This CDR3 reads CASSLVGGHDTQYF. CDR3 bases: TGTGCTAGCAGCTTAGTTGGGGGACATGATACGCAGTATTTT.

The chain has TRBV19 and TRBJ2-2; D remains ambiguous. The germline CDR1 and CDR2 sequences are LNHDA and SQIVND (reference sequence). The V gene lost 6 bases and the J gene lost 0 bases, with 8 bases spanning the gap. The CDR3 runs 14 residues. The CDR3 loop reads CASRANPNTGELFF. The CDR3, as DNA: TGTGCCAGTAGAGCAAACCCGAACACCGGGGAGCTGTTTTTT.

This chain joins TRBV6-5 and TRBJ2-3; D gene ambiguous. Trimming took off 0 bases at V and 6 bases at J, with 7 bases between the two ends. The CDR3 contains 13 residues. Germline assignment: CDR1 MNHEY and CDR2 SVGAGI. CDR3 DNA: TGTGCCAGCAGTTACTCGATGAGGGATACGCAGTATTTT. Encoded protein: CASSYSMRDTQYF.

The genes are TRBV12-3 or TRBV12-4 and TRBJ2-7, with D uncertain. Trimming cost V 8 bases and J 5 bases, with 10 bases left between them. The CDR3 is 11 residues long. CDR3 in DNA: TGTGCCAGCGGACCTTGGCACGAGCAGTACTTC. Translating it yields CASGPWHEQYF.

This clonotype has a handful of counts. CDR3 loop: CAWSVRGRGLSNQPQHF. DNA for the CDR3: TGTGCCTGGAGTGTACGGGGCAGGGGGCTGAGCAATCAGCCCCAGCATTTT. The chain carries TRBV30 and TRBJ1-5, with 8 bases aligning to TRBD1. Germline CDR1 reads GTSNPN; CDR2 reads SVGIG (reference sequence). The CDR3 runs 17 residues. J was trimmed by 1 base and V by 0 bases; bases with no gene match: 8.

This clonotype was recorded a few times. The chain carries TRBV6-1 and TRBJ1-1, with D uncertain. With 2 bases removed from V and 5 bases from J, the gap between germline ends came to 9 bases. The CDR3 extends over 13 amino acids. Germline V gene lookup returns CDR1 MNHNS and CDR2 SASEGT. The CDR3 DNA sequence: TGTGCCAGCAGTGAACCCTTTGCTACTGAAGCTTTCTTT. It is translated as CASSEPFATEAFF.